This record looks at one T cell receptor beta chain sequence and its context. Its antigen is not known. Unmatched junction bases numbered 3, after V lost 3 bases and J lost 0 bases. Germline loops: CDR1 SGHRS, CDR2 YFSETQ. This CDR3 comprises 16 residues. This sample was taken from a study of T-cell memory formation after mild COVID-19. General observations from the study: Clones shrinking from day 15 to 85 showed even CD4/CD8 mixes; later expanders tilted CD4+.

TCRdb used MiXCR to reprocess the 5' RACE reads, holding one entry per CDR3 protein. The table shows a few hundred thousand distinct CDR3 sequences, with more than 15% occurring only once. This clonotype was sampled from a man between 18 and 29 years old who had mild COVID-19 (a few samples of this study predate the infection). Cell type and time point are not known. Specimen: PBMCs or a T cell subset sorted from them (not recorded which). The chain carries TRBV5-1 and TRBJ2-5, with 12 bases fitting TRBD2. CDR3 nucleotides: TGCGCCAGCAGCTGGACTAGCGGGATGTACCAAGAGACCCAGTACTTC. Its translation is CASSWTSGMYQETQYF.